Sequencing of this TCR beta chain was carried out in a study of blood T cells in healthy people across ages. Study-level background: When template switching was applied, about one barcoded beta molecule was captured per two T cells.

The second PCR ran about 6 to 11 cycles with a sample-barcoded 5' primer and J-beta primers. Each cDNA molecule received a tag from a template-switch adaptor that had 12 random nucleotides. Using its own MiXCR run on the 5' RACE reads, TCRdb lists one record per CDR3 protein. The sample contains 700,000 or so distinct CDR3 sequences, about 24% of which appear only once. Findings and caveats of the study: Whereas aged donors had fewer naive CD4+ cells, long-lived donors had more of them and higher diversity. Roughly linear age-related decline in beta diversity appeared, significant by age approximately 41.

The germline CDR1 and CDR2 sequences are SEHNR and FQNEAQ (reference sequence). CDR3 length: 14 residues. Trimming removed 1 base at V and 7 bases at J, with 8 bases between. In this sample, this clonotype turned up many times. Its antigen is undetermined. The genes are TRBV7-9 and TRBJ1-6, with D hard to call. The TCR originated in a man between 65 and 85 years old in good health. Sequenced sample: blood. In nucleotides, the CDR3 is TGTGCCAGCAGCTTAGAACAGTACAATTCACCCCTCCACTTT. Its translation is CASSLEQYNSPLHF. The full variable domain, completed using reference TRBV7-9 and TRBJ1-6, is DTGVSQNPRHKITKRGQNVTFRCDPISEHNRLYWYRQTLGQGPEFLTYFQNEAQLEKSRLLSDRFSAERPKGSFSTLEIQRTEQGDSAMYLCASSLEQYNSPLHFGNGTRLTVT.